Listed below are T cell receptor beta chains from one sample, sequenced in a study of technical replicates of blood from a few donors. Data came from immunoSEQ multiplex PCR; TCRdb stores just in-frame clones and leaves some out. The repertoire holds 45,000 to 60,000 clones, with more than 85% as singletons. The specimen sequenced was PBMCs. The source is a human donor in good health. Some clones in this sample may be carry-over from other donors' samples. Each CDR3 is given with its conserved first and last residue. D genes are given only for firm matches. Size is omitted from some rows. Given values are once, few, many or a class for expanded clones.

abundance	d_gene	v_gene	j_gene	CDR3aa	CDR3nt
once	.	TRBV27	TRBJ1-2	CASTQRPAREGGYTF	TGTGCCAGCACCCAACGGCCCGCGAGGGAGGGCGGCTACACCTTC
.	TRBD1	TRBV4-1	TRBJ2-3	CASSNKGTGEGTDTQYF	TGCGCCAGCAGCAACAAGGGGACAGGCGAGGGCACAGATACGCAGTATTTT
.	.	TRBV10-3	TRBJ2-7	CAIGLSGELYEQYF	TGTGCCATCGGGTTGTCCGGGGAACTCTACGAGCAGTACTTC
.	.	TRBV29-1	TRBJ2-7	CSVEDLTSEQYF	TGCAGCGTTGAAGATCTCACATCCGAGCAGTACTTC
few	.	TRBV4-1	TRBJ1-1	CASSQVEGGTEAFF	TGCGCCAGCAGCCAAGTGGAGGGGGGGACTGAAGCTTTCTTT
.	.	TRBV30	TRBJ2-7	CAWNSDSSYEQYF	TGTGCCTGGAATTCGGACAGCTCCTACGAGCAGTACTTC
.	.	TRBV27	TRBJ2-1	CASSERTMGRSYNEQFF	TGTGCCAGCAGTGAACGAACCATGGGGCGGTCCTACAATGAGCAGTTCTTC
few	.	TRBV18	TRBJ2-3	CASSPWRTSTDTQYF	TGTGCCAGCTCACCCTGGCGGACTAGCACAGATACGCAGTATTTT
.	TRBD1	TRBV11-2	TRBJ2-7	CASSTHRDRTYEQYF	TGTGCCAGCAGTACCCACCGGGACAGGACCTACGAGCAGTACTTC
.	TRBD1	TRBV29-1	TRBJ1-1	CSGGMGQRPEAFF	TGCAGCGGGGGGATGGGACAGCGGCCTGAAGCTTTCTTT
.	TRBD1	TRBV4-2	TRBJ1-2	CASSPGQATPANYGYTF	TGTGCCAGCAGCCCCGGACAGGCCACTCCGGCTAACTATGGCTACACCTTC
.	.	TRBV7-9	TRBJ2-2	CASSLSETNTGELFF	TGTGCCAGCAGCTTAAGCGAGACGAACACCGGGGAGCTGTTTTTT
.	TRBD1	TRBV7-9	TRBJ2-3	CASSSHLTGAGDTQYF	TGTGCCAGCAGCTCCCACTTGACAGGGGCGGGCGATACGCAGTATTTT
.	TRBD1	TRBV9	TRBJ2-6	CASSVGQGAPSGANVLTF	TGTGCCAGCAGCGTAGGGCAGGGGGCGCCCTCTGGGGCCAACGTCCTGACTTTC
.	.	TRBV7-9	TRBJ2-7	CASSPPGHPEQYF	TGTGCCAGCAGCCCTCCGGGACACCCTGAGCAGTACTTC
.	.	TRBV11-2	TRBJ2-1	CASSLASTYNEQFF	TGTGCCAGCAGCTTAGCCAGTACCTACAATGAGCAGTTCTTC
.	TRBD2	TRBV7-2	TRBJ2-7	CASSQTSGRHYEQYF	TGTGCCAGCAGCCAGACTAGCGGGAGGCACTACGAGCAGTACTTC
.	TRBD1	TRBV19	TRBJ1-2	CASSPRDRDHGYTF	TGTGCCAGTAGTCCCCGGGACAGGGACCATGGCTACACCTTC
.	TRBD1	TRBV4-1	TRBJ2-7	CASSQPGQGLYEQYF	TGCGCCAGCAGCCAGCCGGGACAGGGCCTCTACGAGCAGTACTTC
.	.	TRBV4-2	TRBJ2-7	CASSQDPLVNYEQYF	TGTGCCAGCAGCCAAGATCCACTAGTGAACTACGAGCAGTACTTC
.	.	TRBV4-1	TRBJ2-3	CASSQGAGASGDTQYF	TGCGCCAGCAGCCAAGGGGCGGGGGCGTCCGGAGATACGCAGTATTTT
medium-sized	.	TRBV5-1	TRBJ1-6	CASSFSGGYSPLHF	TGCGCCAGCAGCTTTTCGGGTGGGTACTCACCCCTCCACTTT
few	TRBD2	TRBV2	TRBJ2-7	CASRPTSARDEQYF	TGTGCCAGCAGGCCGACTAGCGCGAGGGACGAGCAGTACTTC
.	TRBD2	TRBV6-5	TRBJ2-3	CASSSKRGGRPDTQYF	TGTGCCAGCAGTTCGAAGCGGGGGGGCCGCCCAGATACGCAGTATTTT
.	.	TRBV5-5	TRBJ1-1	CASSLSGYGTEAFF	TGTGCCAGCAGCTTGTCAGGTTATGGCACTGAAGCTTTCTTT
.	.	TRBV4-3	TRBJ2-7	CASSQDPRGSGEQYF	TGCGCCAGCAGCCAAGATCCTAGGGGCTCCGGCGAGCAGTACTTC
.	.	TRBV5-1	TRBJ2-7	CASSPAGGRLYEQYF	TGCGCCAGCAGCCCAGCCGGAGGGCGACTCTACGAGCAGTACTTC
.	TRBD1	TRBV18	TRBJ1-2	CASSPTGDSNYGYTF	TGTGCCAGCTCACCAACAGGGGATTCTAACTATGGCTACACCTTC